The rows below give T cell receptor beta chains drawn from one sample of a study of identical twins. One entry per CDR3 protein, called by TCRdb with MiXCR from the 5' RACE reads. Of 400,000 to 500,000 distinct CDR3 sequences listed, 18% are singletons. Sequenced: naive T cells sorted from blood. The receptors derive from a man aged 50 to 60 in good health. The CDR3 runs from the conserved cysteine through the conserved F or W. The D gene is left open where the match is weak. Some rows have no size entry. The others give once, few or many, or a class for an expanded clone.

v_gene	len	abundance	j_gene	d_gene	CDR3nt	CDR3aa
TRBV5-1	17	few	TRBJ1-2	-	TGCGCCAGCAGCTTTCGGGCAGAAACGACTAACTACGATGGCTACACCTTC	CASSFRAETTNYDGYTF
TRBV29-1	14	few	TRBJ1-1	-	TGCAGCGGCACTCGGGGGCCGCTGAACACTGAAGCTTTCTTT	CSGTRGPLNTEAFF
TRBV25-1	14	few	TRBJ2-7	-	TGTGCCAGCCAGGGATGGCCCCACTCCTACGAGCAGTACTTC	CASQGWPHSYEQYF
TRBV27	13	few	TRBJ2-7	-	TGTGCCAGCAGTTTATCCCCCGGGACCGAGCAGTACTTC	CASSLSPGTEQYF
TRBV5-1	14	many	TRBJ1-6	-	TGCGCCAGCAGCTTGGTAGGGGATGGATCACCCCTCCACTTT	CASSLVGDGSPLHF
TRBV4-2	17	-	TRBJ2-7	TRBD1	TGTGCCAGCAGCCACCTCCTCCGGGACAGGGGGTTCTACGAGCAGTACTTC	CASSHLLRDRGFYEQYF
TRBV6-5	16	few	TRBJ2-1	TRBD2	TGTGCCAGCAGTTACTCGGGGGGAGGGCTTTACAATGAGCAGTTCTTC	CASSYSGGGLYNEQFF
TRBV7-2	14	many	TRBJ2-3	-	TGTGCCAGCAGCTTAACTAGGGGGGCAGATACGCAGTATTTT	CASSLTRGADTQYF
TRBV20-1	12	-	TRBJ1-2	-	TGCAGTGCCTTCTTGGTCCCTCGGGGCTACACCTTC	CSAFLVPRGYTF
TRBV4-2	18	once	TRBJ2-5	-	TGTGCCAGCAGCCAAGATGCATCGGGGATGGGGGTGCAAGAGACCCAGTACTTC	CASSQDASGMGVQETQYF
TRBV4-3	18	-	TRBJ2-1	-	TGCGCCAGCAGCCAAAAGGGCGGGAACAGGGAGACCTACAATAAGCAGTTCTTC	CASSQKGGNRETYNKQFF
TRBV7-9	14	many	TRBJ1-1	-	TGTGCCAGCAGCCCCCCGGGCAGTGGCACTGAAGCTTTCTTT	CASSPPGSGTEAFF
TRBV11-2	18	-	TRBJ2-7	-	TGTGCCAGCAGCTACCACCGAGTCGGCAATGAGATTCCCTACGAGCAGTACTTC	CASSYHRVGNEIPYEQYF
TRBV6-5	15	-	TRBJ2-2	TRBD1	TGTGCCAGCAGTTACTCTACTCAGGGGGACGGGGAGCTGTTTTTT	CASSYSTQGDGELFF